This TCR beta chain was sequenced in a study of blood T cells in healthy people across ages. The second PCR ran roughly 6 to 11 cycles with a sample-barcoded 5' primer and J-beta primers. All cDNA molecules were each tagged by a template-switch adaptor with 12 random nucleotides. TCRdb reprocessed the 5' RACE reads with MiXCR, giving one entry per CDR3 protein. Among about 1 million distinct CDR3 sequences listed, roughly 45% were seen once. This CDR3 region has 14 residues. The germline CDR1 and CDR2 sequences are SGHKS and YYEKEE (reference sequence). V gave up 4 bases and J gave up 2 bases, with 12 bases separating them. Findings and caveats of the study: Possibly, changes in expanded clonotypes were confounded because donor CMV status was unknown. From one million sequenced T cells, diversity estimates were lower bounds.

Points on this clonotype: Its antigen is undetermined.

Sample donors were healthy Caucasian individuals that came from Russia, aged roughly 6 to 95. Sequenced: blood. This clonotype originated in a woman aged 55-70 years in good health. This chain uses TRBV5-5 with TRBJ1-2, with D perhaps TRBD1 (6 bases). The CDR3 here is CASSLGHSNYGYTF. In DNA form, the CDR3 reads TGTGCCAGCAGCCTGGGACACTCCAACTATGGCTACACCTTC.